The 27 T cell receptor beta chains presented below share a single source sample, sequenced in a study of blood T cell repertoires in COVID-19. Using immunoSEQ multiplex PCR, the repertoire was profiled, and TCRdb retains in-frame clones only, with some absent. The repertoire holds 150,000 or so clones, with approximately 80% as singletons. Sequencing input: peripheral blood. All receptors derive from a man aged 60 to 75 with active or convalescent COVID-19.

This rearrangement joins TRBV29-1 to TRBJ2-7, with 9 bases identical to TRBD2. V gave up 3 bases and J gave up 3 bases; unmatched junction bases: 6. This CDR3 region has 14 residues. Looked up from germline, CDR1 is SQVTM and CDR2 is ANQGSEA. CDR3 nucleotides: TGCAGCGTTGAGTCGCGGGAGGGGGGCTACGAGCAGTACTTC. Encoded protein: CSVESREGGYEQYF.

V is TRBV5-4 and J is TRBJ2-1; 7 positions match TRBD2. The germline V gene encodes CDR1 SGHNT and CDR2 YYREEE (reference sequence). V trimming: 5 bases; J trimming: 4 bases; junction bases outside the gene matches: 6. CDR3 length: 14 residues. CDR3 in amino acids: CASRGGGAYNEQFF. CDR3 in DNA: TGTGCCAGCAGGGGCGGGGGAGCGTACAATGAGCAGTTCTTC.

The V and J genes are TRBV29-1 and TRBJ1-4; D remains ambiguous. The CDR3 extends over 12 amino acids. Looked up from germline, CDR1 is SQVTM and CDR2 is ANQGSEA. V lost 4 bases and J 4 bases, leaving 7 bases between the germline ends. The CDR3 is CSVGGFNEKLFF. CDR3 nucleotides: TGCAGCGTTGGAGGGTTTAATGAAAAACTGTTTTTT. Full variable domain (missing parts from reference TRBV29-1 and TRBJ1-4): SAVISQKPSRDICQRGTSLTIQCQVDSQVTMMFWYRQQPGQSLTLIATANQGSEATYESGFVIDKFPISRPNLTFSTLTVSNMSPEDSSIYLCSVGGFNEKLFFGSGTQLSVL.

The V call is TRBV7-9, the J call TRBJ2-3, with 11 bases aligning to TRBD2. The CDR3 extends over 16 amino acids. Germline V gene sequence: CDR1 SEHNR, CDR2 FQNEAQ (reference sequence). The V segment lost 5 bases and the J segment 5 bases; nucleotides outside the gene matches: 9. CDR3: CASSPRGGLAGDTQYF. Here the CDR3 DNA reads TGTGCCAGCAGCCCCAGGGGTGGACTAGCGGGAGATACGCAGTATTTT. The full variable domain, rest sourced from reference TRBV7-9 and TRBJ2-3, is DTGVSQNPRHKITKRGQNVTFRCDPISEHNRLYWYRQTLGQGPEFLTYFQNEAQLEKSRLLSDRFSAERPKGSFSTLEIQRTEQGDSAMYLCASSPRGGLAGDTQYFGPGTRLTVL.

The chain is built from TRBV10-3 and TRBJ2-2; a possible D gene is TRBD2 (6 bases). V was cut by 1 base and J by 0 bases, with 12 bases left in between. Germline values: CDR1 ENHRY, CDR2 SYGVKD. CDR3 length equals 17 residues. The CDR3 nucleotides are TGTGCCATCAGTGAGTATGGTGGAGGGACGAACACCGGGGAGCTGTTTTTT. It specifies CAISEYGGGTNTGELFF.

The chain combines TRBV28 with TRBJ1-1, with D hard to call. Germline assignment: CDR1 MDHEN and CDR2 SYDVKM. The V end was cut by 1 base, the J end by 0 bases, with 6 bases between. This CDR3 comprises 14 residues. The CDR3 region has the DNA TGTGCCAGCAGTTTATCCCTTATGAACACTGAAGCTTTCTTT. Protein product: CASSLSLMNTEAFF.

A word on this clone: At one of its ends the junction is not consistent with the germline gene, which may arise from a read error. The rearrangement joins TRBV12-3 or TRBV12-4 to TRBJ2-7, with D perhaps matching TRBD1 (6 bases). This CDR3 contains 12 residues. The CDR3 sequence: CASATSRDDRNF. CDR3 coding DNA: TGTGCCAGCGCCACGAGTCGGGATGACAGGAACTTC.

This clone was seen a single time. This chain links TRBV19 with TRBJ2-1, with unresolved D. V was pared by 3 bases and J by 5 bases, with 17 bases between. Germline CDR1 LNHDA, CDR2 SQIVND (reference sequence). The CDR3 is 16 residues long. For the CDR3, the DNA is TGTGCCAGTAGTATCGCCGGTCCTTATCGCCACAATGAGCAGTTCTTC. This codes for CASSIAGPYRHNEQFF. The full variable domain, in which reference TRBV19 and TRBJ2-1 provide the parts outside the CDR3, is DGGITQSPKYLFRKEGQNVTLSCEQNLNHDAMYWYRQDPGQGLRLIYYSQIVNDFQKGDIAEGYSVSREKKESFPLTVTSAQKNPTAFYLCASSIAGPYRHNEQFFGPGTRLTVL.

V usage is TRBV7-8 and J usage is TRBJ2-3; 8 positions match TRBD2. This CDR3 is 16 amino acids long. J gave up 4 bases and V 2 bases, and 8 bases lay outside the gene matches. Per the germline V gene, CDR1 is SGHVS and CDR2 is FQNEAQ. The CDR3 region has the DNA TGTGCCAGCAGCTTATTATACGGGAGGGATGCAGATACGCAGTATTTT. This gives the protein CASSLLYGRDADTQYF.

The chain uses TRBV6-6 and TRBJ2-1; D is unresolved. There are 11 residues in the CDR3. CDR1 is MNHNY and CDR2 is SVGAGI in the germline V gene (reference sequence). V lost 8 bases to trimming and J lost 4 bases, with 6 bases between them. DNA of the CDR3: TGTGCCAGCGGTCCGTACAATGAGCAGTTCTTC. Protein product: CASGPYNEQFF.

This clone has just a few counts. The DNA for the CDR3 is TGTGCCAGCAGGTTGGCCCCGGAAAGGACAGAGAATGAAAAACTGTTTTTT. Amino acid sequence: CASRLAPERTENEKLFF. The chain recombines TRBV27 with TRBJ1-4; D is perhaps TRBD1 (6 bases). Germline-derived CDR1 and CDR2 are MNHEY and SMNVEV (reference sequence). V lost 6 bases to trimming and J lost 5 bases, with 22 bases between them. The CDR3 is 17 amino acids.

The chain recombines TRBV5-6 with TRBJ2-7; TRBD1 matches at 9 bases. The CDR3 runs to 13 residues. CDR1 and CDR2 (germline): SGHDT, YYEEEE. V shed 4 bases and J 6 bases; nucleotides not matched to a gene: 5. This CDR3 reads CASSPGTGFEQYF. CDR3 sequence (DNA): TGTGCCAGCAGCCCTGGGACAGGGTTCGAGCAGTACTTC.

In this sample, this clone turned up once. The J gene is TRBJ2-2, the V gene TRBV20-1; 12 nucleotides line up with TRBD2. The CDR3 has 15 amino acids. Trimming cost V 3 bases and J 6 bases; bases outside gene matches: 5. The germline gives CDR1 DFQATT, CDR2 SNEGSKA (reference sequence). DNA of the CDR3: TGCAGTGCTAGTAGGGCTAGCGGGAGGGCCGGGGAGCTGTTTTTT. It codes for CSASRASGRAGELFF.

CDR3 region: CASRRDGTDTQYF. The CDR3 nucleotides read TGTGCCAGCAGGCGGGACGGCACAGATACGCAGTATTTT. The V and J genes are TRBV2 and TRBJ2-3, with a tentative D call TRBD2 (6 bases). V lost 6 bases and J 1 base, leaving 8 bases between the germline ends. Germline V gene lookup returns CDR1 SNHLY and CDR2 FYNNEI. The length of the CDR3 is 13 residues. Looking up the rest from reference TRBV2 and TRBJ2-3 gives the full variable domain: EPEVTQTPSHQVTQMGQEVILRCVPISNHLYFYWYRQILGQKVEFLVSFYNNEISEKSEIFDDQFSVERPDGSNFTLKIRSTKLEDSAMYFCASRRDGTDTQYFGPGTRLTVL.

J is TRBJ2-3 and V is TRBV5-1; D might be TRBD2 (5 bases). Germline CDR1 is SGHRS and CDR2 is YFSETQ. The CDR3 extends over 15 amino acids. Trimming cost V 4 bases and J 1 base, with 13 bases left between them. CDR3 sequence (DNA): TGCGCCAGCAGCCCCGGACTCCTGGGCACAGATACGCAGTATTTT. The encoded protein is CASSPGLLGTDTQYF.

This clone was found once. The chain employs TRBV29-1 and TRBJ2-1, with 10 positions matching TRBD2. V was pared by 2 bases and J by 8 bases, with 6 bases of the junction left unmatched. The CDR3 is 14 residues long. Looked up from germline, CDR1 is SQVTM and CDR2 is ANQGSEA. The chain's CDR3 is CSVELAGARDEQFF. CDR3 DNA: TGCAGCGTTGAACTAGCGGGAGCGCGAGATGAGCAGTTCTTC.

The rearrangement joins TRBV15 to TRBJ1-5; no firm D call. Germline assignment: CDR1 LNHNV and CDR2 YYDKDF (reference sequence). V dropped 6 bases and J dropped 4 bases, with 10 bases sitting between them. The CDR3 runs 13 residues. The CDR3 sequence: CATRGDMNQPQHF. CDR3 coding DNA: TGTGCCACCAGAGGAGATATGAATCAGCCCCAGCATTTT.

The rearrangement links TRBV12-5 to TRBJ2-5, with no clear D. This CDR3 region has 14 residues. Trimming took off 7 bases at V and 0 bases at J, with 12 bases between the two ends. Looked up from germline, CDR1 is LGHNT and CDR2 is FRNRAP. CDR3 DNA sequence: TGTGCTAGTGCCCCGGGTTCCAACCAAGAGACCCAGTACTTC. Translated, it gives CASAPGSNQETQYF.

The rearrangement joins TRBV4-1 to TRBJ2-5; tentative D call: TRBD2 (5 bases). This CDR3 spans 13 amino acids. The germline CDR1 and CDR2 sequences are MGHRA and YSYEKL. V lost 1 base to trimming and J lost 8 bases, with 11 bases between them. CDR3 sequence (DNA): TGCGCCAGCAGCCAAGTCGCGGCGGGTACCCAGTACTTC. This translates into CASSQVAAGTQYF.

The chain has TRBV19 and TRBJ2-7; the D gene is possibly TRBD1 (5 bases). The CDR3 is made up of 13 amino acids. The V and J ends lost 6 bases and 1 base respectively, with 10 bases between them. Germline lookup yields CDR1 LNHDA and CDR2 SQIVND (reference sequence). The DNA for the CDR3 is TGTGCCAGTAGCCCTCAGGGTTCCTACGAGCAGTACTTC. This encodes CASSPQGSYEQYF.

The CDR3: CATGLGGQPQHF. In DNA, the CDR3 is TGTGCCACGGGGCTGGGGGGTCAGCCCCAGCATTTT. J is TRBJ1-5 and V is TRBV6-5, with D tentatively TRBD1 (5 bases). Germline CDR1 MNHEY, CDR2 SVGAGI. The V end was cut by 10 bases, the J end by 6 bases, with 13 bases between. CDR3 length: 12 amino acids.

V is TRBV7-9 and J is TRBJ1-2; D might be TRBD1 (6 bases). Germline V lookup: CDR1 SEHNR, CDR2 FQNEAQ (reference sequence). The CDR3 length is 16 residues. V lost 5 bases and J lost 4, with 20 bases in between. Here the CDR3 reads CASSHSLTGYIYGYTF. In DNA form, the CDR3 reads TGTGCCAGCAGCCACAGCCTGACAGGATATATCTATGGCTACACCTTC.

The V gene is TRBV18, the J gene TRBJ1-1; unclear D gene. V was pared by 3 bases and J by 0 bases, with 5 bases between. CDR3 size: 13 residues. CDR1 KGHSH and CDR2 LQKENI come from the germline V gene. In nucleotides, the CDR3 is TGTGCCAGCTCACCTCCCATGAACACTGAAGCTTTCTTT. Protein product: CASSPPMNTEAFF. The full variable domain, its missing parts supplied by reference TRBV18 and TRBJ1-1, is NAGVMQNPRHLVRRRGQEARLRCSPMKGHSHVYWYRQLPEEGLKFMVYLQKENIIDESGMPKERFSAEFPKEGPSILRIQQVVRGDSAAYFCASSPPMNTEAFFGQGTRLTVV.

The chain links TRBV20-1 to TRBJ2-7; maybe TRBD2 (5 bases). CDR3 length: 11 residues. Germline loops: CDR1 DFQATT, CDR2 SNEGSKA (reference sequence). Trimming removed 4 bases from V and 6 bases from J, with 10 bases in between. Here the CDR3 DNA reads TGCAGTGCTATTCTAGCACCCGAGCAGTACTTC. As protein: CSAILAPEQYF.

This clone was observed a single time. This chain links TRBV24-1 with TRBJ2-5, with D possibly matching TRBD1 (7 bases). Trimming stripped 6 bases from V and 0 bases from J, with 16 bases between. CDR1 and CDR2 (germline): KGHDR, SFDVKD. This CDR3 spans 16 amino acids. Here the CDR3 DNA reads TGTGCCACCAGTTCGATCGCAGGGGGGTACCAAGAGACCCAGTACTTC. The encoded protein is CATSSIAGGYQETQYF.

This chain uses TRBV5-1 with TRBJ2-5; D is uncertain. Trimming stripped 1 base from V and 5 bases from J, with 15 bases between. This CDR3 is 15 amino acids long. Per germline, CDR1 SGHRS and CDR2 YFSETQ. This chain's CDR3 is CASSLMSLETETQYF. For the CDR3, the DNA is TGCGCCAGCAGCTTGATGTCCCTAGAGACGGAGACCCAGTACTTC.

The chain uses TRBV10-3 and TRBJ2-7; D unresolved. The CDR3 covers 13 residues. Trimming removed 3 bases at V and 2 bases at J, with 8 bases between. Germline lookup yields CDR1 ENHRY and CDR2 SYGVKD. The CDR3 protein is CAISDDSTYEQYF. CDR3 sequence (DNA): TGTGCCATCAGTGACGACTCCACCTACGAGCAGTACTTC.